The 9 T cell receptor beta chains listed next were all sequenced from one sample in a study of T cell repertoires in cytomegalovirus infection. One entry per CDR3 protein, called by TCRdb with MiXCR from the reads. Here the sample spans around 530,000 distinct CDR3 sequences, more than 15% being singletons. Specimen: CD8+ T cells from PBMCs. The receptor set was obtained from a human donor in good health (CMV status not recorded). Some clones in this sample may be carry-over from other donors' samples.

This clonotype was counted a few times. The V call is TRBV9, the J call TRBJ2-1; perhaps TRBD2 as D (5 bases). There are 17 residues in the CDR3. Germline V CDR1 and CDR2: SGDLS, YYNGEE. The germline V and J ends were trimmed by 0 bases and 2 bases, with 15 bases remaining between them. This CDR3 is CASSVARRAATYNEQFF. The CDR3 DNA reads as TGTGCCAGCAGCGTAGCCCGGCGGGCCGCAACCTACAATGAGCAGTTCTTC.

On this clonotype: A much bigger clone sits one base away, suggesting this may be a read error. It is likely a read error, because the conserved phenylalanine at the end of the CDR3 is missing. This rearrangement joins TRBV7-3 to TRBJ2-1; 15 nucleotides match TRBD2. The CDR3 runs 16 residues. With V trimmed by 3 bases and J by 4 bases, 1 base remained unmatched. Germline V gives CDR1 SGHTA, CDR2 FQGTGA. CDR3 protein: CASSFGLAGGYNEQFL. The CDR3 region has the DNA TGTGCCAGCAGCTTCGGACTAGCGGGGGGGTACAATGAGCAGTTCTTA.

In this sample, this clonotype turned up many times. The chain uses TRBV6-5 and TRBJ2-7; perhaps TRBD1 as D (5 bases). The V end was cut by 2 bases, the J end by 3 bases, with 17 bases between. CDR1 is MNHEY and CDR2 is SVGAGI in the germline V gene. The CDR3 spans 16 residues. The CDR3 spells CASSYRRGSNLYEQYF. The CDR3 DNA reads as TGTGCCAGCAGTTACCGTAGGGGAAGCAATCTCTACGAGCAGTACTTC.

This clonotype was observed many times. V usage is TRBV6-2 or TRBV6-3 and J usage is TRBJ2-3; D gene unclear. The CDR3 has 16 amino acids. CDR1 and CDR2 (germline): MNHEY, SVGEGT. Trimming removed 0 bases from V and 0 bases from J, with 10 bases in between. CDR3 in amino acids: CASSYSRSTSTDTQYF. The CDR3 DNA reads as TGTGCCAGCAGTTACTCGAGAAGTACTAGCACAGATACGCAGTATTTT.

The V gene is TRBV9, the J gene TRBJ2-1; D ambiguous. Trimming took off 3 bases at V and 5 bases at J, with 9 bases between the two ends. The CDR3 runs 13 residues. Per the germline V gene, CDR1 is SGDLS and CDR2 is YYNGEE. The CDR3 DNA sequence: TGTGCCAGCAGCGATCCTGCCAACAATGAGCAGTTCTTC. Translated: CASSDPANNEQFF.

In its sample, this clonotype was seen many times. In DNA form, the CDR3 reads TGTGCCAGCAGTTTATCGGACAGACAACTCACCCTCCACTTT. It is translated as CASSLSDRQLTLHF. The V call is TRBV12-3 or TRBV12-4, the J call TRBJ1-6; possible D gene TRBD1, 6 bases. Trimming took off 2 bases at V and 14 bases at J, with 16 bases between the two ends. The CDR3 totals 14 residues.

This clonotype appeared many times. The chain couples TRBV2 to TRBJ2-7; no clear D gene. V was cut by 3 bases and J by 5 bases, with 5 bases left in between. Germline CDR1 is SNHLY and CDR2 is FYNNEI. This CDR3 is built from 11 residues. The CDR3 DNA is TGTGCCAGCAGTGATCGGGACGAGCAGTACTTC. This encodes CASSDRDEQYF.

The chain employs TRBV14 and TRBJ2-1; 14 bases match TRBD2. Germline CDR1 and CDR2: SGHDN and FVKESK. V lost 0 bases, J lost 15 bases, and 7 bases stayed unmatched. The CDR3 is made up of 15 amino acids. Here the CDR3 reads CASSQDRLAGGYLFF. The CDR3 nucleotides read TGTGCCAGCAGCCAAGATAGACTAGCGGGGGGGTATTTGTTCTTC.

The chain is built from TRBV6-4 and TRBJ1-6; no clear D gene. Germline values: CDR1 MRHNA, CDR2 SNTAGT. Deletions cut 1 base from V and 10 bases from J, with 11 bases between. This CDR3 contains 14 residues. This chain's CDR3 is CASSDLGSGSPLHF. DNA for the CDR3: TGTGCCAGCAGTGACTTGGGGTCTGGGTCACCCCTCCACTTT.